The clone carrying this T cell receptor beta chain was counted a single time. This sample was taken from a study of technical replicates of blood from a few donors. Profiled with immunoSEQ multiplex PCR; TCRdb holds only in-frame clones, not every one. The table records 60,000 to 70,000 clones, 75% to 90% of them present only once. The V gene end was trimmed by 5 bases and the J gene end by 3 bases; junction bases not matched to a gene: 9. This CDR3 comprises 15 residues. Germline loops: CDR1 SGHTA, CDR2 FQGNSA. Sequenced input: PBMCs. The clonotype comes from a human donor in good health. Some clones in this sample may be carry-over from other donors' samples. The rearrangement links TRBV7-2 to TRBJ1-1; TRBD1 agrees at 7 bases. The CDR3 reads CASSRQTGMDTEAFF. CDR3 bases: TGTGCCAGCAGCCGACAGACAGGGATGGACACTGAAGCTTTCTTT.